This TCR beta chain was documented in a study of tumor-infiltrating lymphocytes in primary liver carcinoma. About the study: The patient population consisted of men and women between 30 and 69 years of age.

DNA and RNA were both co-extracted from approximately 20-30 mg of bulk tissue that had not been sorted. Tumor samples were assessed, and every one had over 80% viable tumor cells. A constant-region primer primed TCR beta cDNA synthesis from roughly 510 ng of total RNA. Construction of TCR beta libraries relied on three successive nested multiplex PCR rounds employing slightly modified ARM-PCR. In the first two PCR rounds, TRBV1-TRBV30 forward primers were paired with a C-beta reverse primer, and each round lasted roughly 9 cycles. TCRdb redid the calling of the multiplex PCR reads with MiXCR, one entry per CDR3 protein. The sample consists of 100,000 or so distinct CDR3 sequences, more than 65% of them appearing once. On this clonotype itself: One base away lies a much larger clone, so this may be a sequencing read error.

Between the trimmed V and J ends, which lost 4 bases and 10 bases, there was a span of 22 bases. The CDR3 is made up of 15 amino acids. The material sequenced was liver tumor tissue from sampling region 2. Stated subset: tumor region T2, inferior pole. This rearrangement joins TRBV12-3 or TRBV12-4 to TRBJ1-2; D is possibly TRBD1 (6 bases). This TCR was recovered from a woman in her sixties or seventies with primary liver carcinoma and hepatitis B virus infection. The chain's CDR3 is CASSSLDDRFGDYTF. DNA for the CDR3: TGTGCCAGCAGTTCCTTAGACGACAGGTTTGGTGACTACACCTTC.